Here is one TCR beta chain with its context. Its target is unknown. This sample was included in a study of CD8+CD57+ T cells in acquired aplastic anemia. The study, taken as a whole, reports: Patients were compared with controls for CD8+ Simpson's diversity, and no significant difference emerged.

The use of genomic DNA as template underpinned the TCR beta VDJ and CDR3 profiling. Using its own MiXCR run on the reads, TCRdb lists one record per CDR3 protein. The sample yields about 210,000 distinct CDR3 sequences, about 59% seen once. The CDR3 has 12 amino acids. V lost 0 bases to trimming and J lost 7 bases, with 7 bases between them. Germline-derived CDR1 and CDR2 are SGHDT and YYEEEE. The gene calls are TRBV5-6 and TRBJ2-5; D unclear. Material: sorted CD4+, CD8+, or CD8+CD57+ T cells (not recorded which) from PBMCs. This TCR was recovered from a human donor in good health. This chain's CDR3 is CASSLGKRTQYF. CDR3 nucleotides: TGTGCCAGCAGCTTGGGAAAGAGGACCCAGTACTTC.